This TCR beta chain was identified in a study of blood T cells in healthy people across ages. V dropped 2 bases and J dropped 3 bases, with 10 bases sitting between them. The CDR3 loop spans 14 amino acids. Germline CDR1 is SEHNR and CDR2 is FQNEAQ (reference sequence). The use of a sample-barcoded 5' primer and a J-beta primer mix characterized a second PCR of roughly 6 to 11 cycles. TCRdb passed the 5' RACE reads through MiXCR, listing each CDR3 protein once. The data contain fewer than 2 million distinct CDR3 sequences, 35% to 50% of them seen just once; the ten biggest clones take up roughly 24%.

This sequence joins TRBV7-9 and TRBJ1-2; D uncertain. Sequencing was performed on blood. This sequence originates from a human donor in good health. The CDR3 nucleotides are TGTGCCAGCAGCTTATCCGAAGGGTACTATGGCTACACCTTC. Amino acid sequence: CASSLSEGYYGYTF.